One sample yielded the 29 T cell receptor beta chains listed below, sequenced in a study of blood T cell repertoires in COVID-19. The protocol was immunoSEQ multiplex PCR, while the TCRdb copy is restricted to in-frame clones and leaves out a portion. The sample lists roughly 86,000 clones, about 88% occurring once. Sequenced material: peripheral blood. The origin of the receptors is a man in his forties with acute or convalescent COVID-19.

The rearrangement links TRBV6-4 to TRBJ2-2; 10 bases agree with TRBD2. This CDR3 contains 16 residues. V was clipped by 2 bases and J by 6 bases; unmatched bases: 6. From germline, CDR1 is MRHNA and CDR2 SNTAGT. This CDR3 is CASSDEAGGPPGELFF. In DNA, the CDR3 is TGTGCCAGCAGTGACGAAGCGGGAGGGCCCCCCGGGGAGCTGTTTTTT.

This chain connects TRBV3-1 (or the pseudogene TRBV3-2) to TRBJ1-5; D gene unclear. The CDR3 sequence is 13 residues long. Per germline, CDR1 LGHDT and CDR2 YNNKEL (reference sequence). V lost 4 bases to trimming and J lost 9 bases, with 13 bases between them. CDR3 sequence reads: CASSPGFGRPQHF. DNA of the CDR3: TGTGCCAGCAGCCCCGGGTTCGGCAGGCCCCAGCATTTT.

The chain uses TRBV12-5 and TRBJ1-4; 8 bases are a match to TRBD1. This CDR3 has 13 amino acids. Germline V gives CDR1 LGHNT, CDR2 FRNRAP. V was clipped by 6 bases and J by 7 bases; unmatched bases: 4. The DNA of the CDR3 is TGTGCTAGTGGGGCAGGGGGCGGTGAAAAACTGTTTTTT. Its translation is CASGAGGGEKLFF.

J is TRBJ2-7 and V is TRBV7-2; 7 bases are shared with TRBD2. CDR3 size: 16 residues. CDR1 SGHTA and CDR2 FQGNSA come from the germline V gene. Trimming at V came to 2 bases and at J to 0 bases, leaving 7 bases not matched to a gene. CDR3 sequence: CASSLSAGVASYEQYF. The CDR3 DNA sequence: TGTGCCAGCAGCTTATCGGCGGGGGTTGCCTCCTACGAGCAGTACTTC. The full variable domain, its missing parts supplied by reference TRBV7-2 and TRBJ2-7, is GAGVSQSPSNKVTEKGKDVELRCDPISGHTALYWYRQSLGQGLEFLIYFQGNSAPDKSGLPSDRFSAERTGGSVSTLTIQRTQQEDSAVYLCASSLSAGVASYEQYFGPGTRLTVT.

This clone was seen a few times. V gene TRBV4-2 combines with J gene TRBJ1-4; D gene unclear. The V gene's germline CDR1 is LGHNA and CDR2 YNFKEQ. V was pared by 4 bases and J by 7 bases, with 13 bases between. The CDR3 runs to 14 residues. CDR3 sequence reads: CASSRGELGEKLFF. The CDR3 DNA follows: TGTGCCAGCAGCCGAGGAGAGTTAGGTGAAAAACTGTTTTTT.

This chain links TRBV4-2 with TRBJ2-3, with 7 positions matching TRBD2. Per the germline V gene, CDR1 is LGHNA and CDR2 is YNFKEQ. Unmatched junction bases numbered 4, after V lost 4 bases and J lost 3 bases. This CDR3 spans 14 amino acids. The CDR3 DNA follows: TGTGCCAGCAGCCCTAGCGGTAGGACAGATACGCAGTATTTT. Its protein product is CASSPSGRTDTQYF.

This chain uses TRBV12-3 or TRBV12-4 with TRBJ1-1; D gene ambiguous. CDR3 length equals 11 residues. V lost 10 bases and J lost 3, with 9 bases in between. The CDR3 sequence: CATRGYTEAFF. CDR3 DNA sequence: TGTGCCACCCGAGGGTACACTGAAGCTTTCTTT.

The chain recombines TRBV5-4 with TRBJ1-1, with 7 positions matching TRBD1. Trimming cost V 0 bases and J 4 bases; bases outside gene matches: 6. This CDR3 region has 15 residues. Germline V lookup: CDR1 SGHNT, CDR2 YYREEE (reference sequence). The DNA of the CDR3 is TGTGCCAGCAGCTTGGAAGGGCAGGGGGGCACTGAAGCTTTCTTT. Amino acid sequence: CASSLEGQGGTEAFF.

This clone has just a few counts. The chain has TRBV27 and TRBJ2-3; 12 nucleotides align to TRBD2. The CDR3 is 17 amino acids. The germline V gene has CDR1 MNHEY and CDR2 SMNVEV (reference sequence). The V segment lost 9 bases and the J segment 5 bases; nucleotides outside the gene matches: 15. CDR3 in DNA: TGTGCCAGTTTGGGGCTAGCGGGGGGGCGACATCAAGATACGCAGTATTTT. Translating gives CASLGLAGGRHQDTQYF.

V gene TRBV19 combines with J gene TRBJ2-7; 8 bases map to TRBD2. Trimming removed 2 bases from V and 5 bases from J; junction bases left unmatched: 11. This CDR3 contains 16 residues. Germline V gene data show CDR1 as LNHDA and CDR2 as SQIVND (reference sequence). CDR3 sequence reads: CASSIIVGTSKNEQYF. The CDR3 nucleotides read TGTGCCAGTAGTATAATAGTCGGGACTAGTAAGAACGAGCAGTACTTC. Full variable domain (outside the CDR3, taken from reference TRBV19 and TRBJ2-7): DGGITQSPKYLFRKEGQNVTLSCEQNLNHDAMYWYRQDPGQGLRLIYYSQIVNDFQKGDIAEGYSVSREKKESFPLTVTSAQKNPTAFYLCASSIIVGTSKNEQYFGPGTRLTVT.

The rearrangement uses TRBV11-3 and TRBJ2-2, with D possibly being TRBD2 (6 bases). Trimming left V 5 bases short and J 2 bases short, with 12 bases between. The CDR3 contains 15 residues. From germline, CDR1 is SGHNT and CDR2 YENEEA. CDR3 in DNA: TGTGCCAGCAGCCCGGGACTCCTTAACACCGGGGAGCTGTTTTTT. Residues: CASSPGLLNTGELFF.

This CDR3 reads CASSVPTGLETQYF. In DNA form, the CDR3 reads TGTGCCAGCAGCGTACCAACAGGGTTAGAGACCCAGTACTTC. The chain links TRBV5-5 to TRBJ2-5; a weak D match, TRBD1 (6 bases). Per the germline V gene, CDR1 is SGHKS and CDR2 is YYEKEE (reference sequence). Trimming stripped 4 bases from V and 4 bases from J, with 14 bases between. This CDR3 contains 14 residues.

CDR3 sequence: CASSLFPSGGITDTQYF. The CDR3 DNA sequence: TGTGCCAGCAGCTTATTCCCTAGCGGGGGAATCACAGATACGCAGTATTTT. The chain uses TRBV7-8 and TRBJ2-3; 10 bases are shared with TRBD2. The germline gives CDR1 SGHVS, CDR2 FQNEAQ. The V and J ends lost 2 bases and 2 bases, in that order; junction bases with no gene match: 7. The CDR3 contains 17 residues.

The V and J genes are TRBV5-4 and TRBJ2-1, with 9 bases aligning to TRBD2. Germline assignment: CDR1 SGHNT and CDR2 YYREEE (reference sequence). V gave up 0 bases and J gave up 6 bases; unmatched junction bases: 4. This CDR3 region has 15 residues. Here the CDR3 reads CASSLGGSGGNEQFF. DNA of the CDR3: TGTGCCAGCAGCTTGGGGGGTAGCGGGGGCAATGAGCAGTTCTTC.

The chain combines TRBV9 with TRBJ2-1; D ambiguous. The V and J ends lost 0 bases and 5 bases respectively, with 12 bases between them. Germline V lookup: CDR1 SGDLS, CDR2 YYNGEE. The CDR3 is 15 residues long. The CDR3 protein is CASSVGSSLHNEQFF. The CDR3 DNA reads as TGTGCCAGCAGCGTAGGCAGTAGCCTCCACAATGAGCAGTTCTTC.

V is TRBV29-1 and J is TRBJ2-1; 9 nucleotides align to TRBD2. The junction had 10 bases not matched to a gene; V was cut back by 7 bases and J by 0 bases. Germline values: CDR1 SQVTM, CDR2 ANQGSEA. The CDR3 spans 16 residues. CDR3 DNA sequence: TGCAGCGCCGAGCGGCTAGCGGGACTCTCCTACAATGAGCAGTTCTTC. Translating gives CSAERLAGLSYNEQFF.

This clone showed up just a few times. The CDR3 DNA follows: TGCGCCAGCAGCCCCGGGACAGGGGAAGCTTTCTTT. This gives the protein CASSPGTGEAFF. V is TRBV4-1 and J is TRBJ1-1, with 9 bases fitting TRBD1. The V and J ends lost 4 bases and 8 bases, in that order; junction bases with no gene match: 2. Germline CDR1 is MGHRA and CDR2 is YSYEKL. The CDR3 consists of 12 residues.

The chain joins TRBV3-1 (or the pseudogene TRBV3-2) to TRBJ2-5; 8 nucleotides align to TRBD2. CDR1 LGHDT and CDR2 YNNKEL come from the germline V gene (reference sequence). The CDR3 has 14 residues. Trimming at V came to 1 base and at J to 4 bases, leaving 2 bases not matched to a gene. CDR3 protein: CASSQGLAGETQYF. As DNA, the CDR3 is TGTGCCAGCAGCCAAGGGCTAGCGGGAGAGACCCAGTACTTC.

The CDR3, as DNA: TGTGCCAGCAGGCCCAATATGGGAGGGGCGTGGGGTGAGCAGTTCTTC. It codes for CASRPNMGGAWGEQFF. The chain employs TRBV28 and TRBJ2-1; 7 positions agree with TRBD2. The germline V gene encodes CDR1 MDHEN and CDR2 SYDVKM. The CDR3 sequence is 16 residues long. Losses at the gene ends were 6 bases for V and 9 bases for J; bases not matched to a gene: 17.

This clone was picked up many times. V is TRBV10-3 and J is TRBJ2-7; a weak D match, TRBD2 (6 bases). This CDR3 has 14 amino acids. The ends were cut back, 6 bases at V and 6 bases at J, with 18 bases in the middle. Germline CDR1 is ENHRY and CDR2 is SYGVKD. This CDR3 reads CAISGEAPRREQYF. CDR3 nucleotide sequence: TGTGCCATCAGCGGGGAGGCCCCGAGGCGCGAGCAGTACTTC.

The V and J genes are TRBV5-1 and TRBJ2-5; 11 bases map to TRBD2. The CDR3 is 17 amino acids. The J segment lost 0 bases and the V segment lost 0 bases, leaving 4 bases of the junction unmatched. Per the germline V gene, CDR1 is SGHRS and CDR2 is YFSETQ. The CDR3 spells CASSLGGLAVNQETQYF. The CDR3 DNA sequence: TGCGCCAGCAGCTTGGGGGGACTAGCGGTAAACCAAGAGACCCAGTACTTC.

The chain uses TRBV9 and TRBJ1-2; unclear D gene. The ends were cut back, 4 bases at V and 8 bases at J, with 15 bases in the middle. CDR1 SGDLS and CDR2 YYNGEE come from the germline V gene. The length of the CDR3 is 13 residues. The CDR3, as DNA: TGTGCCAGCAGCTCTCGTGCGGGGTTAGGCTACACCTTC. It encodes CASSSRAGLGYTF.

The chain joins TRBV27 to TRBJ2-2; 12 nucleotides match TRBD2. There are 18 residues in the CDR3. CDR1 is MNHEY and CDR2 is SMNVEV in the germline V gene (reference sequence). V dropped 7 bases and J dropped 3; count of bases not matched to a gene: 12. CDR3 coding DNA: TGTGCCAGCACCACTCGACTAGCGGGGGAAGCGGACACCGGGGAGCTGTTTTTT. Translated, it gives CASTTRLAGEADTGELFF.

The chain recombines TRBV11-2 with TRBJ1-3, with a possible D match to TRBD1 (6 bases). Trimming cost V 3 bases and J 0 bases, with 15 bases left between them. Per germline, CDR1 SGHAT and CDR2 FQNNGV. The CDR3 covers 17 residues. This chain's CDR3 is CASSLELGASSGNTIYF. The CDR3 coding sequence is TGTGCCAGCAGCTTGGAGCTGGGGGCGTCCTCTGGAAACACCATATATTTT.

This chain joins TRBV28 and TRBJ2-5, with a weak D call TRBD2 (6 bases). Trimming removed 5 bases from V and 4 bases from J, with 14 bases in between. This CDR3 is built from 14 residues. Germline assignment: CDR1 MDHEN and CDR2 SYDVKM. This chain's CDR3 is CASSIGTGGETQYF. CDR3 nucleotide sequence: TGTGCCAGCAGTATCGGGACTGGCGGAGAGACCCAGTACTTC.

The chain is built from TRBV11-2 and TRBJ2-7; D is undetermined. Germline V gene data show CDR1 as SGHAT and CDR2 as FQNNGV. This CDR3 spans 12 amino acids. V was clipped by 1 base and J by 5 bases, with 6 bases between them. The CDR3 here is CASSLGGHEQYF. The CDR3 nucleotides are TGTGCCAGCAGCTTAGGCGGTCACGAGCAGTACTTC.

The chain has TRBV7-3 and TRBJ1-1; no definite D call. V shed 3 bases and J shed 5 bases, with 10 bases lying between them. CDR3 length equals 13 residues. Per the germline V gene, CDR1 is SGHTA and CDR2 is FQGTGA. The CDR3 here is CASSFNSLTEAFF. The DNA of the CDR3 is TGTGCCAGCAGCTTTAACAGTCTTACTGAAGCTTTCTTT.

V and J are TRBV9 and TRBJ2-1, with 10 nucleotides matching TRBD1. V lost 3 bases to trimming and J lost 7 bases; unmatched junction nucleotides: 7. Germline CDR1 reads SGDLS; CDR2 reads YYNGEE. This CDR3 comprises 15 residues. CDR3 loop: CASSGETGGWNEQFF. The CDR3 nucleotides read TGTGCCAGCAGCGGGGAGACAGGGGGCTGGAATGAGCAGTTCTTC. The full variable domain, in which reference TRBV9 and TRBJ2-1 provide the parts outside the CDR3, is DSGVTQTPKHLITATGQRVTLRCSPRSGDLSVYWYQQSLDQGLQFLIQYYNGEERAKGNILERFSAQQFPDLHSELNLSSLELGDSALYFCASSGETGGWNEQFFGPGTRLTVL.

The CDR3 loop is CASSQAGTGASYNEQFF. The CDR3 region has the DNA TGTGCCAGCAGCCAGGCCGGGACAGGGGCGTCCTACAATGAGCAGTTCTTC. This rearrangement joins TRBV3-1 (or the pseudogene TRBV3-2) to TRBJ2-1; 10 nucleotides match TRBD1. Trimming took 3 bases from V and 1 from J; bases not matched to a gene: 6. Germline CDR1 LGHDT, CDR2 YNNKEL (reference sequence). This CDR3 region has 17 residues.